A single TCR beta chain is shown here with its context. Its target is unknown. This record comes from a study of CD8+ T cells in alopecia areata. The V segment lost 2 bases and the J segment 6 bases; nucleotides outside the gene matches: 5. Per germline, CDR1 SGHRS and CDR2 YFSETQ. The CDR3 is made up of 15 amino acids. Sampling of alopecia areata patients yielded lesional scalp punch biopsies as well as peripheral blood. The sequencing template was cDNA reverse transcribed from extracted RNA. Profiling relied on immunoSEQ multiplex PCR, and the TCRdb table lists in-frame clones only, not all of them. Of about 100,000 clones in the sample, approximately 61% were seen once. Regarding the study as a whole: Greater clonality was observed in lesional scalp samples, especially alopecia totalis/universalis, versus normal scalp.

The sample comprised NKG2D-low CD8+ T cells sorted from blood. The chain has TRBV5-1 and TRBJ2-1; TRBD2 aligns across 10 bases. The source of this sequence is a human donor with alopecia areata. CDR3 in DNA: TGCGCCAGCAGCTTAATAGCGGGAGGCCCCAATGAGCAGTTCTTC. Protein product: CASSLIAGGPNEQFF.